These 29 T cell receptor beta chains share one sample of origin, sequenced in a study of regulatory T cells in long-lasting Graves disease (dated by TCRdb to 2020 to 2022). Per the publication, the time point label means: persistent/refractory GD, antithyroid drugs over 5 years with positive TRAb. RNA was extracted from PBMCs in TRIzol for both TCR sequencing and RNA sequencing. The method behind the library was multiplex PCR. Sequencer: Illumina HiSeq 4000. iRepertoire HTBI primers and Arm-PCR amplification of CDR3 regions were used to construct TCR beta libraries. TCRdb reprocessing: public reads trimmed at Q25 with fastp, clones called with MiXCR, in-frame beta chains kept. All rows with the same CDR3 protein become a single entry with the most common DNA and genes. A total of about 660,000 distinct CDR3 sequences appear in this sample, about 30% of them only once. Around 42% of the sample rests with the top ten.

The sequences come from peripheral blood mononuclear cells (PBMCs), collected when the disease was refractory, from a patient treated with antithyroid drugs. The receptors here all came from a female donor with Graves disease.

This clonotype occurred many times. This chain connects TRBV6-1 to TRBJ2-7, with 11 bases identical to TRBD2. Germline lookup yields CDR1 MNHNS and CDR2 SASEGT. Trimming at V came to 6 bases and at J to 5 bases, leaving 12 bases not matched to a gene. CDR3 length: 16 amino acids. CDR3 sequence: CASSTTRTSGRHEQYF. Here the CDR3 DNA reads TGTGCCAGCAGCACAACCCGGACTAGCGGGCGCCACGAGCAGTACTTC.

This clonotype was detected only once. This rearrangement joins TRBV30 to TRBJ1-3; D not certain. Germline CDR1 GTSNPN, CDR2 SVGIG (reference sequence). The CDR3 totals 15 residues. The V gene lost 0 bases and the J gene lost 0 bases, with 9 bases spanning the gap. The DNA of the CDR3 is TGTGCCTGGAGTGTACGGGCCTTCTCTGGAAACACCATATATTTT. Translated, it gives CAWSVRAFSGNTIYF.

The genes are TRBV28 and TRBJ1-5; 8 bases are shared with TRBD1. This CDR3 has 15 residues. V lost 0 bases to trimming and J lost 5 bases; unmatched junction nucleotides: 3. Germline V gives CDR1 MDHEN, CDR2 SYDVKM. The CDR3 is CASSLWTGEDQPQHF. The CDR3 DNA reads as TGTGCCAGCAGTTTATGGACAGGGGAGGATCAGCCCCAGCATTTT.

This clonotype was counted ten times or more. The chain joins TRBV7-3 to TRBJ1-6; D remains ambiguous. In germline, CDR1 is SGHTA, CDR2 FQGTGA. V dropped 6 bases and J dropped 0 bases, with 6 bases sitting between them. There are 14 residues in the CDR3. In DNA, the CDR3 is TGTGCCAGCAGTTTGAGCTCCTATAATTCACCCCTCCACTTT. This encodes CASSLSSYNSPLHF.

This clonotype was counted a few times. DNA for the CDR3: TGTGCCAGCAGGGGGGTACGGGGGAACACTGAAGCTTTCTTT. It encodes CASRGVRGNTEAFF. J is TRBJ1-1 and V is TRBV2; D possibly corresponds to TRBD1 (5 bases). The CDR3 sequence is 14 residues long. The V and J ends lost 6 bases and 1 base respectively, with 12 bases between them. Germline loops: CDR1 SNHLY, CDR2 FYNNEI.

This clonotype was seen a few times. The genes are TRBV3-1 and TRBJ2-7; weak D call: TRBD2 (6 bases). The CDR3 is made up of 14 amino acids. V lost 2 bases, J lost 4 bases, and 12 bases lay in between. Germline lookup yields CDR1 LGHDT and CDR2 YNNKEL (reference sequence). As DNA, the CDR3 is TGTGCCAGCAGCCAAATCGTGGGGGGATACGAGCAGTACTTC. Its translation: CASSQIVGGYEQYF.

The chain joins TRBV12-5 to TRBJ1-2; D is unclear. From germline, CDR1 is LGHNT and CDR2 FRNRAP. The V gene lost 1 base and the J gene lost 4 bases, with 4 bases spanning the gap. This CDR3 has 12 residues. Written as DNA, the CDR3 is TGTGCTAGTGGTTTGGGGGGCTATGGCTACACCTTC. Protein sequence: CASGLGGYGYTF.

The genes are TRBV20-1 and TRBJ2-7, with 8 nucleotides matching TRBD2. Germline V gene data show CDR1 as DFQATT and CDR2 as SNEGSKA (reference sequence). Trimming removed 3 bases from V and 0 bases from J; junction bases left unmatched: 7. The CDR3 has 15 residues. The CDR3 protein is CSARGGTRSSYEQYF. The CDR3 DNA is TGCAGTGCTAGGGGCGGGACTAGGAGCTCCTACGAGCAGTACTTC.

The chain combines TRBV27 with TRBJ1-1; D is possibly TRBD1 (5 bases). V shed 5 bases and J shed 1 base, with 11 bases lying between them. CDR1 and CDR2 (germline): MNHEY, SMNVEV (reference sequence). The CDR3 runs 14 residues. Here the CDR3 DNA reads TGTGCCAGCAGTGCCATCCAGGGGAACACTGAAGCTTTCTTT. It encodes CASSAIQGNTEAFF.

This clonotype was observed a handful of times. The chain has TRBV6-2 or TRBV6-3 and TRBJ1-2; D may be TRBD1 (5 bases). The CDR3 covers 14 residues. The V end was cut by 2 bases, the J end by 5 bases, with 12 bases between. The V gene's germline CDR1 is MNHEY and CDR2 SVGEGT. CDR3 amino acids: CASSYAGLGYGYTF. CDR3 nucleotides: TGTGCCAGCAGTTACGCAGGGCTCGGGTATGGCTACACCTTC.

This clonotype was detected only a few times. The chain's CDR3 is CAWSPRTAETQYF. The DNA for the CDR3 is TGTGCCTGGAGTCCACGGACAGCAGAGACCCAGTACTTC. V usage is TRBV30 and J usage is TRBJ2-5; perhaps TRBD1 as D (6 bases). This CDR3 is built from 13 residues. Germline assignment: CDR1 GTSNPN and CDR2 SVGIG (reference sequence). V lost 2 bases and J 4 bases, leaving 11 bases between the germline ends.

This clonotype was seen a handful of times. This sequence joins TRBV9 and TRBJ1-3; D is possibly TRBD1 (6 bases). The CDR3 length is 14 residues. V lost 6 bases to trimming and J lost 3 bases, with 13 bases between them. CDR1 and CDR2 from the germline V gene are SGDLS and YYNGEE. The CDR3 nucleotides are TGTGCCAGCACCTTCGGGACAAGTGGAAACACCATATATTTT. Translating it yields CASTFGTSGNTIYF.

About this clonotype: The junction does not match germline at one end; this may be a read error. The chain is built from TRBV27 and TRBJ1-1, with a tentative D call TRBD1 (6 bases). Germline V CDR1 and CDR2: MNHEY, SMNVEV (reference sequence). The CDR3 has 13 amino acids. CDR3 sequence reads: CAGRPGGGTEAFF. CDR3 in DNA: TGTGCCGGCAGGCCGGGAGGGGGCACTGAAGCTTTCTTT.

The chain joins TRBV2 to TRBJ2-1; 8 nucleotides agree with TRBD1. Germline V gene lookup returns CDR1 SNHLY and CDR2 FYNNEI. The CDR3 is made up of 14 amino acids. V was pared by 2 bases and J by 8 bases, with 5 bases of the junction left unmatched. CDR3 protein: CASSESRTGHEQFF. The CDR3 DNA reads TGTGCCAGCAGTGAATCAAGGACAGGGCATGAGCAGTTCTTC.

The J gene is TRBJ1-2, the V gene TRBV12-3 or TRBV12-4; TRBD1 matches 8 bases. The CDR3 has 14 amino acids. The junction had 8 bases not matched to a gene; V was cut back by 3 bases and J by 8 bases. CDR3 DNA: TGTGCCAGCAGTTTCCGCTGGACAGGGAGCGGCTACACCTTC. Its translation: CASSFRWTGSGYTF.

This clonotype was recorded a few times. The chain couples TRBV6-1 to TRBJ1-6; D gene unclear. V was pared by 6 bases and J by 15 bases, with 15 bases between. This CDR3 is built from 12 residues. The V gene's germline CDR1 is MNHNS and CDR2 SASEGT. DNA of the CDR3: TGTGCCAGCAGCAACAGTAATCAAGTCCTCCACTTT. Translation gives CASSNSNQVLHF.

This sequence joins TRBV6-1 and TRBJ1-2, with 9 bases lining up with TRBD1. The length of the CDR3 is 15 residues. V was pared by 3 bases and J by 5 bases, with 7 bases of the junction left unmatched. Germline V CDR1 and CDR2: MNHNS, SASEGT. CDR3 sequence (DNA): TGTGCCAGCAGTGACCGGGACAGGGTCAGGTATGGCTACACCTTC. It is translated as CASSDRDRVRYGYTF.

A few counts support this clonotype. This chain uses TRBV6-1 with TRBJ1-1, with 7 bases identical to TRBD1. Germline CDR1 is MNHNS and CDR2 is SASEGT. With V trimmed by 6 bases and J by 4 bases, 20 bases remained unmatched. CDR3 length: 18 residues. This CDR3 is CASRQKYGTVRSGTEAFF. CDR3 DNA sequence: TGTGCCAGCAGACAAAAATATGGGACAGTTCGTTCTGGCACTGAAGCTTTCTTT.

V and J are TRBV10-2 and TRBJ2-5; TRBD2 is a possible D gene (6 bases). The CDR3 consists of 14 residues. Germline values: CDR1 WSHSY, CDR2 SAAADI. Trimming shortened V by 8 bases and J by 4 bases, and 17 bases separated the two germline ends. For the CDR3, the DNA is TGCGCCAGCGGAGGAGGGCGTGGGCTAGAGACCCAGTACTTC. It encodes CASGGGRGLETQYF.

The CDR3 DNA reads TGCGCCAGCAGTGAGGGGGTTTCTCAGCCCCAGCATTTT. As protein: CASSEGVSQPQHF. The genes are TRBV10-1 and TRBJ1-5; D remains unclear. The CDR3 sequence is 13 residues long. Trimming took off 2 bases at V and 6 bases at J, with 8 bases between the two ends. From germline, CDR1 is WNHNN and CDR2 SYGVQD (reference sequence).

This clonotype turned up a few times. J is TRBJ1-5 and V is TRBV15, with D possibly matching TRBD1 (6 bases). The CDR3 contains 16 residues. CDR1 LNHNV and CDR2 YYDKDF come from the germline V gene (reference sequence). Between the trimmed V and J ends, which lost 1 base and 0 bases, there was a span of 10 bases. CDR3 sequence reads: CATSRARDTSNQPQHF. The CDR3 coding sequence is TGTGCCACCAGCAGAGCCAGGGACACTAGCAATCAGCCCCAGCATTTT.

V usage is TRBV12-3 or TRBV12-4 and J usage is TRBJ1-4; 10 bases fit TRBD1. CDR3 length equals 17 residues. The ends lost 0 bases at V and 7 bases at J; junction bases unmatched: 8. Written as DNA, the CDR3 is TGTGCCAGCAGTTTAGCGCTTCTTGGGACAGGGGTTGAAAAACTGTTTTTT. Protein: CASSLALLGTGVEKLFF.

Remarks on this clonotype: A far larger clone is only one base removed, so a read error is likely. V is TRBV6-2 or TRBV6-3 and J is TRBJ2-5; TRBD2 aligns across 7 bases. V lost 5 bases, J lost 4 bases, and 13 bases stayed unmatched. The CDR3 covers 16 residues. Germline V lookup: CDR1 MNHEY, CDR2 SVGEGT. The CDR3 bases are TGTGCCAGCAGTGCATCCCCAGGCTGCGGGGGAGAGACCCAGTACTTC. Protein product: CASSASPGCGGETQYF.

The V and J genes are TRBV29-1 and TRBJ2-7; TRBD1 agrees at 8 bases. The germline gives CDR1 SQVTM, CDR2 ANQGSEA. The CDR3 totals 13 residues. The J segment lost 5 bases and the V segment lost 4 bases, leaving 7 bases of the junction unmatched. CDR3 DNA: TGCAGCGTTGCTGGACAGGGAAAGAACGAGCAGTACTTC. This gives the protein CSVAGQGKNEQYF.

J is TRBJ2-2 and V is TRBV19; D is uncertain. The germline V gene encodes CDR1 LNHDA and CDR2 SQIVND (reference sequence). The CDR3 consists of 14 residues. V lost 4 bases, J lost 7 bases, and 13 bases lay in between. In nucleotides, the CDR3 is TGTGCCAGTAGTACCTGCGGCCGCATCGGGGAGCTGTTTTTT. Its protein is CASSTCGRIGELFF. The variable domain in full, with the rest retrieved from reference TRBV19 and TRBJ2-2, is DGGITQSPKYLFRKEGQNVTLSCEQNLNHDAMYWYRQDPGQGLRLIYYSQIVNDFQKGDIAEGYSVSREKKESFPLTVTSAQKNPTAFYLCASSTCGRIGELFFGEGSRLTVL.

V usage is TRBV12-3 or TRBV12-4 and J usage is TRBJ1-4; 8 bases align to TRBD1. J lost 8 bases, V lost 3 bases, and 2 bases had no gene match. This CDR3 is built from 13 residues. Here the CDR3 reads CASSLTGVEKLFF. CDR3 sequence (DNA): TGTGCCAGCAGTTTGACAGGGGTGGAAAAACTGTTTTTT.

The CDR3, as DNA: TGCAGTGCTAGATTAGTCAGGGCAGGCACTGAAGCTTTCTTT. This gives the protein CSARLVRAGTEAFF. V and J are TRBV20-1 and TRBJ1-1; D perhaps matches TRBD1 (5 bases). CDR3 length: 14 amino acids. Germline V lookup: CDR1 DFQATT, CDR2 SNEGSKA (reference sequence). Trimming shortened V by 2 bases and J by 4 bases, and 14 bases separated the two germline ends.

The CDR3 nucleotides read TGTGCCAGCAGCACAAAAATGAACACTGAAGCTTTCTTT. Encoded protein: CASSTKMNTEAFF. The V call is TRBV12-3 or TRBV12-4, the J call TRBJ1-1; no firm D call. CDR3 length: 13 amino acids. The V gene lost 6 bases and the J gene lost 0 bases, with 8 bases spanning the gap.

J is TRBJ1-1 and V is TRBV6-2 or TRBV6-3; D might be TRBD1 (5 bases). The germline gives CDR1 MNHEY, CDR2 SVGEGT. V lost 7 bases, J lost 4 bases, and 13 bases lay in between. The CDR3 length is 13 residues. Here the CDR3 DNA reads TGTGCCAGCAAGGGACCCGCCGGCACTGAAGCTTTCTTT. It specifies CASKGPAGTEAFF.